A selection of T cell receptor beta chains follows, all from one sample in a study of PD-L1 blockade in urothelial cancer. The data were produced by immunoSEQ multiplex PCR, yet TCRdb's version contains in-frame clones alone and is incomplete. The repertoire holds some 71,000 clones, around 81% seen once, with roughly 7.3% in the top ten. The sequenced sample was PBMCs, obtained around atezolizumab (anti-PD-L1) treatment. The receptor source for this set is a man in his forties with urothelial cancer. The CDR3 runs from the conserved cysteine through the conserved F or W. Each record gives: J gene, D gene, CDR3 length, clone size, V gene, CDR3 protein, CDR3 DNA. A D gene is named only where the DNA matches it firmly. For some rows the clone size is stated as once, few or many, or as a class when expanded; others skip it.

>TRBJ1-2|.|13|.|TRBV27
CASRKGGDYGYTF
TGTGCCAGCAGAAAGGGGGGGGACTATGGCTACACCTTC
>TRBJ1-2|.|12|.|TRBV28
CASTGGLYGYTF
TGTGCCAGCACAGGAGGTCTCTATGGCTACACCTTC
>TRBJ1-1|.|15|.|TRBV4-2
CASSPYQGTDTEAFF
TGTGCCAGCAGCCCTTATCAGGGGACGGACACTGAAGCTTTCTTT
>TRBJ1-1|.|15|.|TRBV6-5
CASSQSLEGNTEAFF
TGTGCCAGCAGTCAATCCCTGGAGGGGAACACTGAAGCTTTCTTT
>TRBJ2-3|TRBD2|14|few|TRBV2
CASIDPRESDTQYF
TGTGCCAGCATCGACCCGCGGGAGTCAGATACGCAGTATTTT
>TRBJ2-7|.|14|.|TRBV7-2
CASSLMRAEAEQYF
TGTGCCAGCAGCTTAATGAGGGCCGAGGCCGAGCAGTACTTC
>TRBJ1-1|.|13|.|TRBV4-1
CASSRMTDGEAFF
TGCGCCAGCAGCCGAATGACAGACGGTGAAGCTTTCTTT
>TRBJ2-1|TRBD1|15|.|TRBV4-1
CASSQRQGFGRGQFF
TGCGCCAGCAGCCAGAGACAGGGGTTTGGGCGGGGACAGTTCTTC
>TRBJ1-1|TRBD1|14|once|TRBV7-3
CASSLSDRGGRAFF
TGTGCCAGCAGCTTATCGGACAGGGGTGGTCGAGCTTTCTTT
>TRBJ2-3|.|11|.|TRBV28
CASSKTRGQYF
TGTGCCAGCAGCAAGACAAGGGGGCAGTATTTT
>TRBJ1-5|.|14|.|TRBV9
CASSGREVIIGEHF
TGTGCCAGCAGCGGCCGGGAGGTAATCATTGGGGAGCATTTT
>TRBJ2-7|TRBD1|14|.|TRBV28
CASSSPGQGYEQYF
TGTGCCAGCAGTTCTCCCGGACAGGGGTACGAGCAGTACTTC
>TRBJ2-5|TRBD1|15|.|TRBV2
CASSSTRDRGQTQYF
TGTGCCAGCAGCTCGACCAGGGACAGGGGACAGACCCAGTACTTC